The 8 T cell receptor beta chains below come from one sample, sequenced in a study of human T cells and chemical hapten exposure. As for time point: patch test 1, 2 weeks after DPC sensitization. Treatment of the sample: therapeutic diphenylcyclopropenone sensitization with weekly scalp DPC. TCRdb re-analysed the RACE reads in MiXCR, keeping a single row per CDR3 protein. The sample contains 40,000 to 60,000 distinct CDR3 sequences, around a tenth of which appear only once. Sequencing was performed on whole blood, taken in connection with sensitization to the hapten diphenylcyclopropenone (DPC). These receptors were obtained from a woman in her fifties or sixties with alopecia areata. Some clones in this sample may be carry-over from other donors' samples.

This clonotype was seen repeatedly, ten times or more. This chain connects TRBV28 to TRBJ1-2; D unclear. There are 13 residues in the CDR3. V was shortened by 4 bases and J by 10 bases, with 16 bases between the two germline ends. In germline, CDR1 is MDHEN, CDR2 SYDVKM. CDR3 in amino acids: CASSSRIGPDYTF. The CDR3, as DNA: TGTGCCAGCAGTTCACGAATCGGCCCTGACTACACCTTC.

This clonotype was counted between two and nine times. This chain connects TRBV9 to TRBJ2-3, with a weak D call TRBD2 (5 bases). The ends were cut back, 5 bases at V and 0 bases at J, with 7 bases in the middle. The germline gives CDR1 SGDLS, CDR2 YYNGEE. The length of the CDR3 is 13 residues. The CDR3 nucleotides read TGTGCCAGCAGGGAGGCTAGCACAGATACGCAGTATTTT. It is translated as CASREASTDTQYF.

The chain couples TRBV27 to TRBJ2-1; D not resolved. CDR3 length: 15 amino acids. CDR1 and CDR2 (germline): MNHEY, SMNVEV (reference sequence). Trimming cost V 1 base and J 8 bases, with 15 bases left between them. CDR3 sequence (DNA): TGTGCCAGCAGTTTATATGGGTCCTTATCCGATGAGCAGTTCTTC. The encoded protein is CASSLYGSLSDEQFF.

This clonotype was recorded at least ten times. The gene calls are TRBV29-1 and TRBJ1-1, with TRBD1 matching 7 bases. Germline V lookup: CDR1 SQVTM, CDR2 ANQGSEA. V dropped 4 bases and J dropped 3; count of bases not matched to a gene: 2. The CDR3 is 12 amino acids. The DNA for the CDR3 is TGCAGCGTTGCCGACAGGGACACTGAAGCTTTCTTT. Translating gives CSVADRDTEAFF.

This clonotype showed up just a few times. A read error may be the cause here, since a much bigger clone is one base away. The chain employs TRBV7-2 and TRBJ1-2; D is possibly TRBD1 (6 bases). Germline V gives CDR1 SGHTA, CDR2 FQGNSA. The CDR3 runs to 14 residues. Here the CDR3 DNA reads TGTGTCAGCATCCAGACAGGAATAAACTATGGCTACACCTTC. Translated: CVSIQTGINYGYTF. The whole variable domain, filled in from reference TRBV7-2 and TRBJ1-2, reads GAGVSQSPSNKVTEKGKDVELRCDPISGHTALYWYRQSLGQGLEFLIYFQGNSAPDKSGLPSDRFSAERTGGSVSTLTIQRTQQEDSAVYLCVSIQTGINYGYTFGSGTRLTVV.

In its sample, this clonotype was seen many times. The chain has TRBV3-1 and TRBJ1-6; D uncertain. In germline, CDR1 is LGHDT, CDR2 YNNKEL (reference sequence). The CDR3 extends over 15 amino acids. Trimming stripped 2 bases from V and 8 bases from J, with 13 bases between. DNA for the CDR3: TGTGCCAGCAGCCAATTTCATAGCTCAGATTCACCCCTCCACTTT. Its translation: CASSQFHSSDSPLHF.

There are a few counts of this clonotype. The rearrangement uses TRBV5-5 and TRBJ2-2; D not certain. Germline V gives CDR1 SGHKS, CDR2 YYEKEE (reference sequence). The ends were cut back, 4 bases at V and 3 bases at J, with 16 bases in the middle. The CDR3 contains 16 residues. This CDR3 reads CASSNPETRYTGELFF. The CDR3 nucleotides are TGTGCCAGCAGCAACCCGGAGACAAGATACACCGGGGAGCTGTTTTTT.

Ten or more counts support this clonotype. The chain uses TRBV29-1 and TRBJ2-1; no clear D gene. The V gene's germline CDR1 is SQVTM and CDR2 ANQGSEA. The CDR3 totals 13 residues. Trimming took 5 bases from V and 2 from J, leaving 10 bases between them. In nucleotides, the CDR3 is TGCAGCGTTACCTTTGGACCCTACAATGAGCAGTTCTTC. This encodes CSVTFGPYNEQFF.